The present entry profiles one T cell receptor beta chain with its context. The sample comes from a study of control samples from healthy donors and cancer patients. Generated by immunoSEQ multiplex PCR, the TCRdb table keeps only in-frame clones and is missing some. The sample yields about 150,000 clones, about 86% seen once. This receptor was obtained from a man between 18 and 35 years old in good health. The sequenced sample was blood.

CDR3 loop: CASSEATGKNEQFF. CDR3 nucleotide sequence: TGTGCCAGCAGTGAAGCGACAGGGAAGAATGAGCAGTTCTTC. The chain is built from TRBV2 and TRBJ2-1, with 7 bases fitting TRBD1. This CDR3 is 14 amino acids long. The V segment lost 0 bases and the J segment 7 bases; nucleotides outside the gene matches: 3. Germline CDR1 reads SNHLY; CDR2 reads FYNNEI.